The present T cell receptor (beta chain) was sequenced within a study of identical twins. Study-level findings and limits: Memory repertoires showed no such pattern, whereas abundant cord blood beta clonotypes carried fewer insertions. Alpha sequences out of frame and shared by twins had excess low generation probability.

V gave up 8 bases and J gave up 0 bases, with 11 bases separating them. CDR1 and CDR2 (germline): MNHNS, SASEGT. This CDR3 contains 15 residues. This clonotype was recorded at least ten times. Its specificity is unknown. Each CDR3 protein is one row after TCRdb ran MiXCR on the 5' RACE reads. This table holds about 810,000 distinct CDR3 sequences, 9% to 15% found once. In addition, the sample was reused for a study of yellow fever vaccine responses in identical twins.

The receptor comes from a young woman in good health. Sequencing used PBMCs. V and J are TRBV6-1 and TRBJ2-6; possible D gene TRBD2, 6 bases. The CDR3 sequence is CASSGESSGANVLTF. The CDR3 nucleotides are TGTGCCAGCTCGGGGGAGAGCTCTGGGGCCAACGTCCTGACTTTC.